The rows below give T cell receptor beta chains drawn from one sample of a study of spatial heterogeneity in lung cancer. In TCRdb, the 5' RACE reads were re-called with MiXCR into one record per CDR3 protein. The table has 9,500 to 13,000 distinct CDR3 sequences, about a fifth seen once. The sequencing used PBMCs, collected at follow-up. The origin of the receptors is a male donor with early-stage non-small cell lung cancer. CDR3s include the opening cysteine and the closing phenylalanine or tryptophan. The D gene is left open where the match is weak. Size is omitted from some rows. Given values are once, few, many or a class for expanded clones.

j_call clone_size v_call d_call cdr3_nt cdr3_aa
TRBJ2-1 few TRBV2 TRBD1 TGTGCCAGCCTTCTGCCGGGGGACAGGGGAGTCAATGAGCAGTTCTTC CASLLPGDRGVNEQFF
TRBJ2-7 many TRBV20-1 NA TGCAGTGCTAGTGGGCCCACTTCCTACGAGCAGTACTTC CSASGPTSYEQYF
TRBJ1-4 many TRBV4-3 TRBD1 TGCGCCAGCAGCTTACAAATTGAGGGGGCAGCTAATGAAAAACTGTTTTTT CASSLQIEGAANEKLFF
TRBJ2-1 few TRBV10-3 NA TGTGCCATCAGTGACTCCGACAATGAGCAGTTCTTC CAISDSDNEQFF
TRBJ2-7 many TRBV6-1 TRBD2 TGTGCCAGCAGGGCAGAATTAGCGGGAGGCCGAGAGCAGTACTTC CASRAELAGGREQYF
TRBJ2-1 once TRBV29-1 TRBD2 TGCAGCGCCGACGGACTAGCGGGAGGGCCCTCCGATGAGCAGTTCTTC CSADGLAGGPSDEQFF
TRBJ1-1 many TRBV29-1 NA TGCAGCGTTGAAGACATCCAGAACACTGAAGCTTTCTTT CSVEDIQNTEAFF
TRBJ2-2 few TRBV27 TRBD1 TGTGCCAGCAGTTCCGACAGGGGAGGCGGGGAGCTGTTTTTT CASSSDRGGGELFF
TRBJ2-7 NA TRBV5-1 NA TGCGCCAGCAGCTTGGATGGGACATTCCTAGCCTTC CASSLDGTFLAF
TRBJ2-1 NA TRBV18 TRBD2 TGTGCCAGCTCCTCGGGCGGGAGAATCAATGAGCAGTTCTTC CASSSGGRINEQFF
TRBJ1-1 few TRBV7-8 NA TGTGCCAGCAGCTTCAACCCGAACACTGAAGCTTTCTTT CASSFNPNTEAFF
TRBJ1-5 NA TRBV7-8 NA TGTGCCAGCAGCTTAGTGAGGACAGATAGCAATCAGCCCCAGCATTTT CASSLVRTDSNQPQHF
TRBJ1-5 many TRBV10-3 NA TGTGCCATCAGTGAACGGGGACAGCCCCAGCATTTT CAISERGQPQHF
TRBJ2-5 many TRBV10-3 NA TGTGCCATCAGGGACGGGCAAGAGACCCAGTACTTC CAIRDGQETQYF
TRBJ2-1 medium-sized TRBV28 NA TGTGCCAGCAGTACGACAGGTCCCTACAATGAGCAGTTCTTC CASSTTGPYNEQFF
TRBJ1-4 medium-sized TRBV19 TRBD1 TGTGCCAGTAGTCAACAGGGGATCTCAACTAATGAAAAACTGTTTTTT CASSQQGISTNEKLFF
TRBJ2-1 NA TRBV5-6 NA TGTGCCAGCAGCTTGGTCGGGGAGCGCTACAATGAGCAGTTCTTC CASSLVGERYNEQFF
TRBJ1-5 medium-sized TRBV6-1 NA TGTGCCAGCAGTGAACAATGGGTGCGAGCGGTAGGTCAGCCCCAGCATTTT CASSEQWVRAVGQPQHF
TRBJ2-5 medium-sized TRBV6-6 NA TGTGCCAGCAGTTACTTGGAGACCCAGTACTTC CASSYLETQYF
TRBJ2-1 NA TRBV5-5 NA TGTGCCAGCAGCGCCAGCGGCAATGCATACAATGAGCAGTTCTTC CASSASGNAYNEQFF
TRBJ2-1 many TRBV28 NA TGTGCCAGCAGTCCCCCCTACAATGAGCAGTTCTTC CASSPPYNEQFF
TRBJ1-5 many TRBV4-2 NA TGTGCCAGCAGCTTAGCCTTCCGGAGCAATCAGCCCCAGCATTTT CASSLAFRSNQPQHF
TRBJ2-3 once TRBV25-1 NA TGTGCCAGCAGGCGGGGGCCGCCGGATACGCAGTATTTT CASRRGPPDTQYF
TRBJ1-2 many TRBV25-1 TRBD1 TGTGCCAGCAGCGAAACAGGGGCTGGTGGCTACACCTTC CASSETGAGGYTF
TRBJ1-5 medium-sized TRBV27 NA TGTGCCAGCAGTTTATACTCAGGGGATAGCAATCAGCCCCAGCATTTT CASSLYSGDSNQPQHF
TRBJ1-1 NA TRBV9 NA TGTGCCAGCAGCGTAGATCCGGGAACCGAAGCTTTCTTT CASSVDPGTEAFF
TRBJ2-2 many TRBV7-9 NA TGTGCCAGCAGCATCTCCTGGGGTGTCACCGGGGAGCTGTTTTTT CASSISWGVTGELFF
TRBJ1-5 many TRBV10-2 NA TGCGCCAGCAGTGAGTCGCTGGGTATAGGAAATCAGCCCCAGCATTTT CASSESLGIGNQPQHF
TRBJ1-4 NA TRBV29-1 TRBD1 TGCAGCGTCCAGACAGGGTCTAATGAAAAACTGTTTTTT CSVQTGSNEKLFF
TRBJ2-1 NA TRBV5-4 TRBD1 TGTGCCAGCAGCCTCCGGACAGGGGGTGATGAGCAGTTCTTC CASSLRTGGDEQFF
TRBJ1-6 NA TRBV28 TRBD1 TGTGCCAGCAGACTTTTGGCGACAGGGGGTAATTCACCCCTCCACTTT CASRLLATGGNSPLHF
TRBJ2-5 NA TRBV19 TRBD2 TGTGCCAGTAGTACGGGCGGGAGAAGGAGTGAGACCCAGTACTTC CASSTGGRRSETQYF
TRBJ1-6 NA TRBV4-3 NA TGCGCCAGCAGCCAAGATAGTATTGGCAATAATTCACCCCTCCACTTT CASSQDSIGNNSPLHF
TRBJ1-3 NA TRBV18 TRBD1 TGTGCCAGCTCACAGGGGGCTGCTGGAAACACCATATATTTT CASSQGAAGNTIYF
TRBJ2-7 once TRBV7-9 TRBD2 TGTGCCAGCAGCTTAGCTTGGGCGGGACCGGGACTAAATTCCTACGAGCAGTACTTC CASSLAWAGPGLNSYEQYF
TRBJ2-1 many TRBV10-1 NA TGCGCCAGCAGTGAGATTGAGGGCCGGGCGCAGTTCTTC CASSEIEGRAQFF
TRBJ2-2 many TRBV4-1 TRBD2 TGCGCCAGCAGCCAAGATCCACTAGCGGAGCGCACCGGGGAGCTGTTTTTT CASSQDPLAERTGELFF
TRBJ2-5 few TRBV30 NA TGTGCCTGGAGTGTAGCGGAGACCCAGTACTTC CAWSVAETQYF
TRBJ2-3 medium-sized TRBV24-1 TRBD2 TGTGCCACCAGTGATGGAACAGCGGGAGGGACAGATACGCAGTATTTT CATSDGTAGGTDTQYF
TRBJ1-2 medium-sized TRBV19 TRBD1 TGTGCCAGTAGTCTCCTCGGACAGGGGGCCGTTGGCTACACCTTC CASSLLGQGAVGYTF
TRBJ2-7 many TRBV5-4 TRBD1 TGTGCCAGCAGCTTGACAGGGGGCGATGAGCAGTACTTC CASSLTGGDEQYF
TRBJ2-5 NA TRBV20-1 TRBD1 TGCAGTGCTACAGGGGGCCACCAAGAGACCCAGTACTTC CSATGGHQETQYF
TRBJ2-5 many TRBV7-2 NA TGTGCCAGCAGCTTCTTGAGGGGGGGCGGAGAGACCCAGTACTTC CASSFLRGGGETQYF
TRBJ1-4 few TRBV4-2 NA TGTGCCAGCAGCCAAGATTTCCCAGGAGGGGAAAAACTGTTTTTT CASSQDFPGGEKLFF
TRBJ1-2 medium-sized TRBV3-1 NA TGTGCCAGCAGCCAAGCAACCAACTATGGCTACACCTTC CASSQATNYGYTF
TRBJ1-1 NA TRBV6-6 TRBD1 TGTGCCAGCACAGGGGGAAGAGGGACTGAAGCTTTCTTT CASTGGRGTEAFF
TRBJ2-1 NA TRBV6-2/TRBV6-3 NA TGTGCCAGCAGCCCTAATTGGAATGAGCAGTTCTTC CASSPNWNEQFF
TRBJ1-2 NA TRBV29-1 NA TGCAGCGTACTGACAGATGGCTACACCTTC CSVLTDGYTF
TRBJ2-1 NA TRBV7-3 NA TGTGCCAGCAGCCTCCAGGGTAGGAATGAGCAGTTCTTC CASSLQGRNEQFF